This T cell receptor (beta chain) was recovered during a study of post-analysis software for immune sequencing data. On the study more broadly: Clinical courses comprised relapsing-remitting, secondary progressive and progressive-relapsing multiple sclerosis. Study findings and constraints: Compared with controls, patients had more of roughly five TRBV segments, including TRBV5-6, TRBV5-1 and TRBV20-1. F measure grouped same-batch samples tightly together. The study found significantly lower normalized Chao1 diversity in multiple sclerosis patients than in controls.

Notes on this clonotype: Its antigen is currently unknown.

The TCR beta cDNA libraries contained unique molecular identifiers. Input amounts of 1 to 10 million T cells were used. These gave around 500,000 cDNA molecules, so each molecule approximated one T cell. From the PCR reads, TCRdb called clonotypes with MiXCR, one entry per CDR3 protein. The sample lists about 430,000 distinct CDR3 sequences, over 30% seen once, with 7.6% in the top ten. Trimming took 5 bases from V and 2 from J; bases not matched to a gene: 10. Germline CDR1 and CDR2: MDHEN and SYDVKM. CDR3 length equals 16 residues. The TCR was taken from a girl under 10 years old with multiple sclerosis. The material sequenced was blood. This chain connects TRBV28 to TRBJ2-5, with 8 nucleotides matching TRBD1. CDR3 residues: CASSPRQGFSQETQYF. DNA of the CDR3: TGTGCCAGCAGTCCTAGACAGGGGTTCTCTCAAGAGACCCAGTACTTC.